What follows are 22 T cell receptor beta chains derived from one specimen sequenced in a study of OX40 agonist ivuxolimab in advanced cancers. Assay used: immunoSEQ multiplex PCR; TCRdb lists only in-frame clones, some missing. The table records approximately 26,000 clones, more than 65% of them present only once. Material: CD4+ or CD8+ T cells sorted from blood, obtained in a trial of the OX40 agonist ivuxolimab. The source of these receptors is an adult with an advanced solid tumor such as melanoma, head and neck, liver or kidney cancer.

This chain's CDR3 is CASSVPGQGVEYRETQYF. CDR3 coding DNA: TGCGCCAGCAGCGTGCCGGGACAGGGTGTCGAGTACCGGGAGACCCAGTACTTC. The chain recombines TRBV5-1 with TRBJ2-5, with 9 bases that match TRBD1. J lost 5 bases, V lost 4 bases, and 18 bases had no gene match. The germline V gene encodes CDR1 SGHRS and CDR2 YFSETQ. The CDR3 contains 18 residues.

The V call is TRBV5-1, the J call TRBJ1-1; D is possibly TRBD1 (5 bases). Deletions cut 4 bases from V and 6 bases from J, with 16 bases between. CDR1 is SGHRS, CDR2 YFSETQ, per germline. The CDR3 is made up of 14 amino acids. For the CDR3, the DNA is TGCGCCAGCAGCGGGGGACGCCCTCGGGCTGAAGCTTTCTTT. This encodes CASSGGRPRAEAFF.

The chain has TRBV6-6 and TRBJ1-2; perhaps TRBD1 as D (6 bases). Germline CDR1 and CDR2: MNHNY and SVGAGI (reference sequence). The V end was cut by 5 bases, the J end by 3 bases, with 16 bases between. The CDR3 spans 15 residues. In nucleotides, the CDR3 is TGTGCCAGCAGTAGTCCCGGGGGCGCTTACTATGGCTACACCTTC. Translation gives CASSSPGGAYYGYTF.

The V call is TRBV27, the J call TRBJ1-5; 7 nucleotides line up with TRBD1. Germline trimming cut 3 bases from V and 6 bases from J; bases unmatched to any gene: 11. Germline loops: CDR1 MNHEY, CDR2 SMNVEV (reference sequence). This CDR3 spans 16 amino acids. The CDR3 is CASSFLGEGAGQPQHF. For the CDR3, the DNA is TGTGCCAGCAGTTTCCTGGGGGAGGGGGCTGGTCAGCCCCAGCATTTT.

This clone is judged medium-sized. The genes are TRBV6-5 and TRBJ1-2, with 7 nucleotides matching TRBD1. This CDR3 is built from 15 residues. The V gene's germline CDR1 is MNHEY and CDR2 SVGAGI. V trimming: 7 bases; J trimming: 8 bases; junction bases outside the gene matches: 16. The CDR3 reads CASTPGTVLIGGYTF. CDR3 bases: TGTGCCAGCACCCCGGGGACAGTCCTAATTGGGGGCTACACCTTC.

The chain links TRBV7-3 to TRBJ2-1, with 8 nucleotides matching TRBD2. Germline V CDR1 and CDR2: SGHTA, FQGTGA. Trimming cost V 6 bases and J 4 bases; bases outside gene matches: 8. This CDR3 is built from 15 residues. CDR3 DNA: TGTGCCAGCAGACGGGGGGGTTCCCAATACAATGAGCAGTTCTTC. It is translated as CASRRGGSQYNEQFF.

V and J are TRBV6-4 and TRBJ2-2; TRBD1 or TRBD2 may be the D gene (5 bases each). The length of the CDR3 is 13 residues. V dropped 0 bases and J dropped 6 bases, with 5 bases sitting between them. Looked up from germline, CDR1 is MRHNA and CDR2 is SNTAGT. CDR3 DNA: TGTGCCAGCAGTGACTCGGGGGCCGGGGAGCTGTTTTTT. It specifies CASSDSGAGELFF.

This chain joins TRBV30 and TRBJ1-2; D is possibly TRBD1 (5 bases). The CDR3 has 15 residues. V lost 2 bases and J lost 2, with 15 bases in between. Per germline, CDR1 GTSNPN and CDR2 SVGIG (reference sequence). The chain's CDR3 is CAWSPRQILNYGYTF. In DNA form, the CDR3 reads TGTGCCTGGAGTCCACGACAGATTCTAAACTATGGCTACACCTTC.

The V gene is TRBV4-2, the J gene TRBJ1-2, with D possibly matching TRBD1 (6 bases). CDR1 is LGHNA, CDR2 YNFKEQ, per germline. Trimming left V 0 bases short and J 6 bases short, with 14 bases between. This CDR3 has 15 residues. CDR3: CASSQEDRWTDGYTF. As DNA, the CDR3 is TGTGCCAGCAGCCAAGAAGACAGGTGGACGGATGGCTACACCTTC.

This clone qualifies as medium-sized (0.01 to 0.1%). In DNA, the CDR3 is TGTGCCAGCAGCGTAGACGGGTACACCGGGGAGCTGTTTTTT. Its translation is CASSVDGYTGELFF. The chain links TRBV9 to TRBJ2-2; D gene unclear. The germline V and J ends were trimmed by 0 bases and 3 bases, with 6 bases remaining between them. The CDR3 is made up of 14 amino acids. Germline V gives CDR1 SGDLS, CDR2 YYNGEE.

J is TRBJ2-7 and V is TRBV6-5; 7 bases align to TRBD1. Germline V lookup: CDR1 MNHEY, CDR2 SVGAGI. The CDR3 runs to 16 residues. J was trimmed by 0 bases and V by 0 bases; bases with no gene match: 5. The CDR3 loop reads CASSYSRTGGSYEQYF. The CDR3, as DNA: TGTGCCAGCAGTTACTCGAGGACAGGAGGCTCCTACGAGCAGTACTTC.

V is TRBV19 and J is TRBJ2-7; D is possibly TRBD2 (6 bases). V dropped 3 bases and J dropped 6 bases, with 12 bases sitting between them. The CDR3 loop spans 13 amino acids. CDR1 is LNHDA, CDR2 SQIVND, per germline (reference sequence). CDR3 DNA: TGTGCCAGTAGTATGTCGGCGGGGCCCGAGCAGTACTTC. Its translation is CASSMSAGPEQYF.

The DNA for the CDR3 is TGTGCCAGCAGCTTAGTGGGGGGCCTTGGCGATACGCAGTATTTT. This translates into CASSLVGGLGDTQYF. The chain employs TRBV11-2 and TRBJ2-3; D may match TRBD1 or TRBD2 (6 bases each). The CDR3 runs 15 residues. Germline values: CDR1 SGHAT, CDR2 FQNNGV. The germline V and J ends were trimmed by 1 base and 6 bases, with 14 bases remaining between them.

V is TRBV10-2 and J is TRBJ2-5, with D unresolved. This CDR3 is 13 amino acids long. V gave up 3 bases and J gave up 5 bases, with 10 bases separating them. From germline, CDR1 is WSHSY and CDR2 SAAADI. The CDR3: CASSDTTWETQYF. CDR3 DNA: TGCGCCAGCAGTGACACGACTTGGGAGACCCAGTACTTC.

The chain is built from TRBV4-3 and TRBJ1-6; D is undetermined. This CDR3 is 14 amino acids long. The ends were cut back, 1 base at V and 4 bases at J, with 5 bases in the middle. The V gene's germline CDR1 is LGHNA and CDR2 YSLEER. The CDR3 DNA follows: TGCGCCAGCAGCCAAGGACGGTATAATTCACCCCTCCACTTT. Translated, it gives CASSQGRYNSPLHF.

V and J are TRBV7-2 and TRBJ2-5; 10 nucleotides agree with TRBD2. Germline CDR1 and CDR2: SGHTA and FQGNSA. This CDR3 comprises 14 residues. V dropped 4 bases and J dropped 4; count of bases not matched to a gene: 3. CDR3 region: CASSSSGGRETQYF. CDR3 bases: TGTGCCAGCAGCTCTAGCGGGGGAAGAGAGACCCAGTACTTC.

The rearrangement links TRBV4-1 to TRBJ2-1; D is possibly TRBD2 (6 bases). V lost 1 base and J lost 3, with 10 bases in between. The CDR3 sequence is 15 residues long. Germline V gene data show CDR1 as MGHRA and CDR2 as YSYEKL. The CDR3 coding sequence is TGCGCCAGCAGCCAAGTTAGCGGAAACTACAATGAGCAGTTCTTC. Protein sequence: CASSQVSGNYNEQFF.

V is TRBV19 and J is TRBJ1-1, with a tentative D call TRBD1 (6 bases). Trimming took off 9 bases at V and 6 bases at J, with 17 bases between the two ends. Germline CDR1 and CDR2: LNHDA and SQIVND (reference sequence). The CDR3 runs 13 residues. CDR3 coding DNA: TGTGCCAGCGGTATAAATCCAGGGGCTGAAGCTTTCTTT. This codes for CASGINPGAEAFF.

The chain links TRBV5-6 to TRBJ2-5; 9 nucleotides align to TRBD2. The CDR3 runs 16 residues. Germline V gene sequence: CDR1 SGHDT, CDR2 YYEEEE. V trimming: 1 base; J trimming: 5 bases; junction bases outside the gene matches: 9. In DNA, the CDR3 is TGTGCCAGCAGCTTGTTTATAGTAGCGGGGGTTGAGACCCAGTACTTC. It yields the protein CASSLFIVAGVETQYF.

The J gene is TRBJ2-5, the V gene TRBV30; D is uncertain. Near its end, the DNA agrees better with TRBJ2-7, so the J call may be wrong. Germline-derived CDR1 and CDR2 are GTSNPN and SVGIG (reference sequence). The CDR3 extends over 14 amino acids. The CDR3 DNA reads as TGTGCCTGGAGTCCTTCCGACGGATACTACGAGCAGTACTTC. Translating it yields CAWSPSDGYYEQYF.

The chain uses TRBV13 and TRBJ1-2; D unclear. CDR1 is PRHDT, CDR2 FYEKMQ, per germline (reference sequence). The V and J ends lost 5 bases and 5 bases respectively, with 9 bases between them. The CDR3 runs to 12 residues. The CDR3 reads CASSAGLYGYTF. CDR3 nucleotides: TGTGCCAGCAGCGCCGGACTTTATGGCTACACCTTC. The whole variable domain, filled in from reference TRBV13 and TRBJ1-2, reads AAGVIQSPRHLIKEKRETATLKCYPIPRHDTVYWYQQGPGQDPQFLISFYEKMQSDKGSIPDRFSAQQFSDYHSELNMSSLELGDSALYFCASSAGLYGYTFGSGTRLTVV.

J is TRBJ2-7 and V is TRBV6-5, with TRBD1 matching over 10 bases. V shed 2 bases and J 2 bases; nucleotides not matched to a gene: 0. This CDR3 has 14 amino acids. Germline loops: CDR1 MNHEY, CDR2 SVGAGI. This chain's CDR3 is CASSYDRGPYEQYF. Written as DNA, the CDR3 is TGTGCCAGCAGTTACGACAGGGGGCCCTACGAGCAGTACTTC.